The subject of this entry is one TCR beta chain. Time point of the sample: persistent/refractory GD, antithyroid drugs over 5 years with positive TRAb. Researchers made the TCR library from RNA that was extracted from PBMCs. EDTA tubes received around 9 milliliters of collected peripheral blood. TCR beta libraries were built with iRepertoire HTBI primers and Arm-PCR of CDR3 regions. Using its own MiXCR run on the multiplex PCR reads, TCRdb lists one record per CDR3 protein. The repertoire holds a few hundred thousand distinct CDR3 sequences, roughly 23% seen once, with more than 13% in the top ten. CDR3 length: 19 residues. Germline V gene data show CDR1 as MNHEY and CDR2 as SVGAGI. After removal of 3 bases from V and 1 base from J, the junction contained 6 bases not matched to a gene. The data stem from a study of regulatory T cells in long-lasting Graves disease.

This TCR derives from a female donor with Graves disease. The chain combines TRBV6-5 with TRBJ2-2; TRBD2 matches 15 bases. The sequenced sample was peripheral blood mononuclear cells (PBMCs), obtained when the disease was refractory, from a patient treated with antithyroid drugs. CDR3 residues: CASSYRTSGRALNTGELFF. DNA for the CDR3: TGTGCCAGCAGTTATCGGACTAGCGGGAGGGCCTTGAACACCGGGGAGCTGTTTTTT.